The 23 T cell receptor beta chains reported below all come from one sample, sequenced in a study of T cell repertoires in cytomegalovirus infection. Antigen specificity for these receptors is unknown. From the reads, TCRdb called clonotypes with MiXCR, one entry per CDR3 protein. The table lists 900,000 to 950,000 distinct CDR3 sequences, approximately 32% of them singletons, with roughly 12% in the top ten. The sample here was cultured CD8+ T cells from PBMCs, taken from culture after CMV antigen stimulation. The receptor source for this set is a human donor in good health (CMV status not recorded). Some clones in this sample may be carry-over from other donors' samples.

This clonotype was picked up a small number of times. The chain recombines TRBV12-3 or TRBV12-4 with TRBJ1-2; a possible D gene is TRBD1 (6 bases). The ends were cut back, 5 bases at V and 3 bases at J, with 16 bases in the middle. There are 15 residues in the CDR3. This CDR3 reads CASSLDSGMYYGYTF. The CDR3 nucleotides are TGTGCCAGCAGTCTGGACAGCGGGATGTACTATGGCTACACCTTC.

CDR3 sequence: CASSLSGTVGNTEAFF. CDR3 bases: TGCGCCAGCAGCCTCTCAGGAACGGTCGGGAACACTGAAGCTTTCTTT. The chain couples TRBV5-1 to TRBJ1-1; D not certain. The V gene's germline CDR1 is SGHRS and CDR2 YFSETQ. V lost 4 bases to trimming and J lost 1 base, with 17 bases between them. The CDR3 covers 16 residues.

This clonotype has a handful of counts. The chain combines TRBV6-5 with TRBJ2-1; D not certain. Germline lookup yields CDR1 MNHEY and CDR2 SVGAGI. The germline V and J ends were trimmed by 6 bases and 3 bases, with 9 bases remaining between them. The CDR3 extends over 13 amino acids. CDR3 sequence reads: CASRLTHYNEQFF. DNA for the CDR3: TGTGCCAGCAGATTGACCCACTACAATGAGCAGTTCTTC.

The chain carries TRBV7-9 and TRBJ2-1; tentatively, D is TRBD1 (5 bases). Germline V gene data show CDR1 as SEHNR and CDR2 as FQNEAQ (reference sequence). V shed 2 bases and J shed 7 bases, with 15 bases lying between them. The CDR3 spans 15 residues. The CDR3 coding sequence is TGTGCCAGCAGCTTACTGGACACAGAAGAAAATGAGCAGTTCTTC. Translating it yields CASSLLDTEENEQFF.

The chain employs TRBV7-6 and TRBJ2-2, with D possibly being TRBD1 (6 bases). The germline V gene has CDR1 SGHVS and CDR2 FNYEAQ. V gave up 0 bases and J gave up 0 bases, with 11 bases separating them. The CDR3 has 17 residues. CDR3 amino acids: CASSLALGQSNTGELFF. The CDR3 DNA follows: TGTGCCAGCAGCTTAGCGTTAGGACAGTCGAACACCGGGGAGCTGTTTTTT.

This clonotype was detected only once. This chain joins TRBV5-3 and TRBJ1-1, with 10 bases fitting TRBD1. TRBV5-3 is assigned to the ORF class and has an uncertain function. The CDR3 consists of 12 residues. The V segment lost 8 bases and the J segment 8 bases; nucleotides outside the gene matches: 6. The CDR3 sequence is CARGDRGQEAFF. CDR3 nucleotides: TGTGCCAGGGGGGACAGGGGACAGGAAGCTTTCTTT.

The chain links TRBV2 to TRBJ1-1; no clear D. Germline CDR1 is SNHLY and CDR2 is FYNNEI. This CDR3 has 15 residues. Trimming stripped 1 base from V and 5 bases from J, with 14 bases between. CDR3 nucleotide sequence: TGTGCCAGCAGTGAAGTGCTGGGGAGAGGTACTGAAGCTTTCTTT. The encoded protein is CASSEVLGRGTEAFF. Complete variable domain (other parts from reference TRBV2 and TRBJ1-1): EPEVTQTPSHQVTQMGQEVILRCVPISNHLYFYWYRQILGQKVEFLVSFYNNEISEKSEIFDDQFSVERPDGSNFTLKIRSTKLEDSAMYFCASSEVLGRGTEAFFGQGTRLTVV.

The chain combines TRBV7-9 with TRBJ2-3; TRBD2 is a possible D gene (6 bases). This CDR3 comprises 13 residues. Germline V gene sequence: CDR1 SEHNR, CDR2 FQNEAQ (reference sequence). The V end lost 10 bases, the J end lost 9 bases, and 20 bases lay between the germline ends. CDR3 bases: TGTGCCACCCCGACGCGCGGGGCTGGAACGCAGTATTTT. It is translated as CATPTRGAGTQYF. The variable domain in full, with the rest retrieved from reference TRBV7-9 and TRBJ2-3, is DTGVSQNPRHKITKRGQNVTFRCDPISEHNRLYWYRQTLGQGPEFLTYFQNEAQLEKSRLLSDRFSAERPKGSFSTLEIQRTEQGDSAMYLCATPTRGAGTQYFGPGTRLTVL.

This clonotype was counted once. The chain recombines TRBV11-2 with TRBJ2-3; D not certain. Germline lookup yields CDR1 SGHAT and CDR2 FQNNGV. The V end lost 3 bases, the J end lost 4 bases, and 8 bases lay between the germline ends. The length of the CDR3 is 13 residues. CDR3 nucleotide sequence: TGTGCCAGCAGCTTTCGAGCCCCAGATACGCAGTATTTT. As protein: CASSFRAPDTQYF. Full variable domain (missing parts from reference TRBV11-2 and TRBJ2-3): EAGVAQSPRYKIIEKRQSVAFWCNPISGHATLYWYQQILGQGPKLLIQFQNNGVVDDSQLPKDRFSAERLKGVDSTLKIQPAKLEDSAVYLCASSFRAPDTQYFGPGTRLTVL.

The chain's CDR3 is CASTGTLGTEAFF. CDR3 sequence (DNA): TGTGCCAGCACCGGGACGCTGGGCACTGAAGCTTTCTTT. This sequence joins TRBV27 and TRBJ1-1; tentatively, D is TRBD1 (5 bases). V was trimmed by 7 bases and J by 4 bases, leaving 13 bases between them. Germline lookup yields CDR1 MNHEY and CDR2 SMNVEV (reference sequence). This CDR3 is 13 amino acids long.

Only a few counts were recorded for this clonotype. The chain couples TRBV25-1 to TRBJ2-5; D unclear. CDR3 size: 17 residues. V lost 1 base and J 0 bases, leaving 15 bases between the germline ends. In germline, CDR1 is MGHDK, CDR2 SYGVNS. The CDR3 protein is CASSELGQFLYQETQYF. The DNA of the CDR3 is TGTGCCAGCAGTGAATTGGGTCAGTTTCTGTACCAAGAGACCCAGTACTTC.

This clonotype was observed at least ten times. V and J are TRBV7-2 and TRBJ2-5; D possibly corresponds to TRBD1 (6 bases). Germline-derived CDR1 and CDR2 are SGHTA and FQGNSA. Between the trimmed V and J ends, which lost 4 bases and 14 bases, there was a span of 32 bases. CDR3 length equals 17 residues. Written as DNA, the CDR3 is TGTGCCAGCAGCTCCGACGTCACGTCCGGGACAAACCTAGGCCCCTACTTC. Its translation: CASSSDVTSGTNLGPYF.

The V gene is TRBV25-1, the J gene TRBJ1-4; D is unresolved. The V gene lost 2 bases and the J gene lost 9 bases, with 4 bases spanning the gap. This CDR3 has 11 residues. Per germline, CDR1 MGHDK and CDR2 SYGVNS. CDR3 coding DNA: TGTGCCAGCAGTGAAAACCAAAAACTGTTTTTT. Amino acids: CASSENQKLFF.

This clonotype was detected once. The chain carries TRBV4-1 and TRBJ1-2; D is possibly TRBD1 (6 bases). Trimming removed 5 bases from V and 4 bases from J, with 14 bases in between. CDR3 length: 14 amino acids. Germline V gene lookup returns CDR1 MGHRA and CDR2 YSYEKL. CDR3 DNA sequence: TGCGCCAGCAGCGCAGGGACACTCGCCTATGGCTACACCTTC. Its translation is CASSAGTLAYGYTF.

The V and J genes are TRBV4-3 and TRBJ2-7; TRBD2 matches 9 bases. Trimming cost V 7 bases and J 2 bases; bases outside gene matches: 12. Germline V gene sequence: CDR1 LGHNA, CDR2 YSLEER. This CDR3 is 16 amino acids long. CDR3 protein: CASTPSSGETPYEQYV. The CDR3 region has the DNA TGCGCCAGCACCCCTTCTAGCGGGGAAACACCCTACGAGCAGTACGTC.

This rearrangement joins TRBV6-6 to TRBJ1-2; no reliable D call. V was clipped by 8 bases and J by 6 bases, with 10 bases between them. Germline V CDR1 and CDR2: MNHNY, SVGAGI (reference sequence). The CDR3 consists of 11 residues. The CDR3 DNA follows: TGTGCCAGCCGGATTAAGGATGGCTACACCTTC. As protein: CASRIKDGYTF.

This clonotype appeared a few times. The chain joins TRBV4-1 to TRBJ1-5, with 7 bases fitting TRBD1. Germline V gene lookup returns CDR1 MGHRA and CDR2 YSYEKL. V shed 2 bases, J shed 4 bases, and the junction held 5 bases outside the gene matches. The CDR3 is 15 amino acids. The CDR3 spells CASSQFTGANQPQHF. Written as DNA, the CDR3 is TGCGCCAGCAGCCAATTCACAGGGGCAAATCAGCCCCAGCATTTT.

The chain couples TRBV27 to TRBJ1-1; tentatively, D is TRBD1 (5 bases). The V gene's germline CDR1 is MNHEY and CDR2 SMNVEV (reference sequence). This CDR3 region has 14 residues. Trimming stripped 5 bases from V and 4 bases from J, with 14 bases between. The CDR3 DNA reads as TGTGCCAGCAGTGCGCCGGGCGGGGGCACTGAAGCTTTCTTT. It codes for CASSAPGGGTEAFF.

This chain connects TRBV9 to TRBJ1-3; the match to TRBD1 covers 11 bases. There are 18 residues in the CDR3. Trimming took 0 bases from V and 0 from J; bases not matched to a gene: 5. CDR1 SGDLS and CDR2 YYNGEE come from the germline V gene. CDR3 in DNA: TGTGCCAGCAGCGTAGGGACAGGGGGCGTTTTCTCTGGAAACACCATATATTTT. The encoded protein is CASSVGTGGVFSGNTIYF.

The CDR3 reads CASSVEGGDITDTQYF. CDR3 in DNA: TGTGCCAGCAGCGTTGAAGGCGGGGACATAACAGATACGCAGTATTTT. The rearrangement joins TRBV9 to TRBJ2-3; D may be TRBD1 or TRBD2 (6 bases each). V was trimmed by 2 bases and J by 3 bases, leaving 16 bases between them. Germline V gene data show CDR1 as SGDLS and CDR2 as YYNGEE. The CDR3 runs 16 residues.

With regard to this clonotype: A read error may produce the germline difference seen at one junction end. The genes are TRBV7-3 and TRBJ2-3; tentative D call: TRBD2 (5 bases). Germline CDR1 reads SGHTA; CDR2 reads FQGTGA. The CDR3 runs 11 residues. This CDR3 is CASSPGDTRYF. CDR3 nucleotide sequence: TGTGCCAGCAGCCCCGGGGATACGCGGTATTTT.

In its sample, this clonotype was seen a few times. The rearrangement links TRBV7-8 to TRBJ1-5; D is possibly TRBD1 (5 bases). This CDR3 contains 16 residues. V lost 5 bases and J 0 bases, leaving 14 bases between the germline ends. Germline CDR1 reads SGHVS; CDR2 reads FQNEAQ. The CDR3 bases are TGTGCCAGCAGCGTCGACAGCCCTGATAGCAATCAGCCCCAGCATTTT. Its protein product is CASSVDSPDSNQPQHF.

This clonotype was counted at least ten times. The chain is built from TRBV12-3 or TRBV12-4 and TRBJ1-1; D gene uncertain. This CDR3 has 15 residues. The V and J ends lost 1 base and 0 bases respectively, with 9 bases between them. CDR3 region: CASSLVLGLNTEAFF. The CDR3 nucleotides read TGTGCCAGCAGTTTAGTCCTGGGTTTGAACACTGAAGCTTTCTTT.